The clone carrying this T cell receptor (beta chain) was counted at least ten times. The antigen is unknown. The data are from a study of metastatic and nonmetastatic thyroid tumors. For the study at large: Repertoires were compared across blood and tumor or nodule tissue from malignant and benign thyroid patients. Regarding the study as a whole: Across blood and tumor, TCR beta diversity in malignant thyroid tumors was reportedly significantly higher than in benign nodules.

All patients were treatment-naive before thyroid surgery. Trimming cost V 6 bases and J 2 bases, with 10 bases left between them. The CDR3 totals 12 residues. Germline lookup yields CDR1 GTSNPN and CDR2 SVGIG (reference sequence). Per the original data handling: Using the CDR3 differences seen across clinicopathological groups, the authors built a distant-metastasis classifier for papillary thyroid cancer, which was meant to discriminate distant-metastatic patients. TCRdb re-called clones via MiXCR from the PCR reads. TCRdb, not the authors, supplied the V and J calls. Among about 82,000 clones listed, roughly an eighth were seen once.

This chain connects TRBV30 to TRBJ1-2; tentatively, D is TRBD1 (5 bases). Material: tumor tissue. The sequence was collected from a female donor with papillary thyroid cancer or a benign thyroid nodule (not recorded which). Some clones in this sample may be carry-over from other donors' samples. The CDR3 loop is CACPRTNYGYTF. CDR3 DNA: TGTGCCTGTCCCAGGACAAACTATGGCTACACCTTC.